The T cell receptor (beta chain) under discussion was sequenced for a study of blood T cell repertoires in COVID-19 (TCRdb year 2020). As for the study more broadly: Samples covering the acute and convalescent phases of COVID-19 were provided by collaborators in the United States, Italy and Spain. The material from the prospective study consisted of cDNA or gDNA derived from T cells, B-cell-depleted T cells, or PBMCs. Deeply sampled blood TCRbeta repertoires from subjects exposed to, actively infected with, or recovered from COVID-19 were included in the dataset. The repertoires were released in a freely available public database meant as a resource for research on the immune response to SARS-CoV-2. Samples were obtained from the ongoing ImmuneRACE study (first 160 participants) and from approximately 1,200 subjects provided by 6 global collaborators. The sample metadata nearly always contained a de-identified subject ID, COVID-19 status, age in years and sex. Where available, HLA class I and class II types were obtained from metadata supplied by the sample provider rather than from assay-based typing.

The immunoSEQ Assay, a bias-controlled multiplex PCR, was used to amplify TCRbeta CDR3 regions from genomic DNA. As for the authors' bioinformatics: Nucleated cell counts per sample were estimated from amplification of reference gene primers within the assay. Sequence reads were collapsed and filtered to measure the absolute abundance of every unique TCRbeta CDR3 rearrangement. For each sample, productive Simpson clonality was calculated by taking the square root of Simpson's diversity index across productive rearrangements. In its TCRdb copy, this immuneACCESS table keeps in-frame sequences only and misses some clones. Where compared with another copy, unresolved V genes explain less than half of these, and the others have no known cause. That table gives V, J and clone size, and the DNA gave D and trimming. The sample table holds approximately 330,000 clones, of which 65% to 90% were seen once. About 4% of the sample rests with the top ten.

Spanning cysteine to phenylalanine, the CDR3 consists of 13 amino acids. CDR3 DNA is the only sequence kept; it has 39 bases, read in frame from the first base. V is pared back by 0 bases and J by 2 bases, with 5 bases lying between the germline termini. CDR1 and CDR2, looked up from the germline V gene, are SGDLS and YYNGEE. About this clone itself: The specificity of this receptor is unknown. The record has no base qualities; no much larger clone is one base away.

In the prospective study, participants were 18 to 89 years old, resided in about two dozen geographic areas of the United States, and were enrolled through a virtual design. In the prospective study, participants were assigned to cohorts based on the clinical history participants reported in a screening survey and a study questionnaire. Mobile phlebotomists in the prospective study collected whole blood, serum and a nasopharyngeal or oropharyngeal swab from every participant. Participants in the prospective study had the option to provide additional blood draws and questionnaires over an approximately 2-month period. Before DNA extraction, prospective study blood samples were shipped either frozen or at room temperature. Here is what the overall study found, with its caveats: The amount of clinical and demographic metadata varied by source and participant and was provided uncurated.

Specimen: PBMCs or T cells enriched from blood (not recorded which). Recombination connected TRBV9 to TRBJ2-5, with TRBD2 tentatively as D gene (5 bases match). This clonotype was sampled from a woman in her thirties or forties with acute COVID-19. For the CDR3, the sequence is CASSVGGQETQYF. The nucleotide sequence is TGTGCCAGCAGCGTAGGCGGGCAAGAGACCCAGTACTTC.